This note documents a single T cell receptor beta chain sequence. This specimen belongs to a study of blood T cells in healthy people across ages. In germline, CDR1 is DFQATT, CDR2 SNEGSKA (reference sequence). The CDR3 length is 18 residues. V trimming: 5 bases; J trimming: 4 bases; junction bases outside the gene matches: 14. A second PCR of 7 to 11 cycles used a sample-barcoded 5' primer and a J-beta primer mix. Each CDR3 protein gets one entry after TCRdb re-called the 5' RACE reads with MiXCR. Of 780,000 or so distinct CDR3 sequences listed, about 56% were seen once; the top ten hold roughly 24%.

This clonotype originated in a man aged 35 to 55 in good health. The sample taken for sequencing was blood. V gene TRBV20-1 combines with J gene TRBJ2-7; 16 bases agree with TRBD2. The CDR3 DNA sequence: TGCAGTGCTGAGGGGACTAGCGGGAGGGCGCTATCCCCTTACGAGCAGTACTTC. The encoded protein is CSAEGTSGRALSPYEQYF.